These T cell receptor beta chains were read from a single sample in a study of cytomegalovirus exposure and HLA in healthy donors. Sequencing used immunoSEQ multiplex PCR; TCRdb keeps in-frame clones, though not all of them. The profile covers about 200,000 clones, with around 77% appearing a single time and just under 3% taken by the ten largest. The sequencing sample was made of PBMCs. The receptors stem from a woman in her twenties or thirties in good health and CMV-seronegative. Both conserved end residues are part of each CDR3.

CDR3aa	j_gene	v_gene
CASSYLDRENQPQHF	TRBJ1-5	TRBV6-6
CASSRTPNTEAFF	TRBJ1-1	TRBV7-7
CASSSRRTSGGRSYEQYF	TRBJ2-7	TRBV5-1
CASSGQVQETQYF	TRBJ2-5	TRBV11-2
CASSPYSGRASRSYNEQFF	TRBJ2-1	TRBV28
CASSAGQGRNYGYTF	TRBJ1-2	TRBV6-1
CASSEQGGSPLHF	TRBJ1-6	TRBV10-2
CASSLRGGRNTEAFF	TRBJ1-1	TRBV4-1
CASEGQGTDTQYF	TRBJ2-3	TRBV27
CATRGWAYNEQFF	TRBJ2-1	TRBV15
CASSQEGQGGLDGSGNTIYF	TRBJ1-3	TRBV4-1
CASTVDRDTEAFF	TRBJ1-1	TRBV5-1
CASSTPGLAGGNTGELFF	TRBJ2-2	TRBV4-2
CASSPERGRDTEAFF	TRBJ1-1	TRBV6-5
CASSLGVRGGGAETQYF	TRBJ2-5	TRBV5-1
CASSSPGDTQYF	TRBJ2-3	TRBV7-3
CASSPRTGLSHTEAFF	TRBJ1-1	TRBV7-8
CASFRAGELFF	TRBJ2-2	TRBV5-6
CASSYSLLRPGNTIYF	TRBJ1-3	TRBV5-6
CASSLEQIHANTGELFF	TRBJ2-2	TRBV7-9
CASSLDGRGIGYTF	TRBJ1-2	TRBV5-1
CASSARGSGNTIYF	TRBJ1-3	TRBV6-1
CASSPFERGYEQYF	TRBJ2-7	TRBV18
CASSLDANVNNQPQHF	TRBJ1-5	TRBV7-2
CASSLLRPVDQPQHF	TRBJ1-5	TRBV28
CATSVSGRVHEQYF	TRBJ2-7	TRBV15